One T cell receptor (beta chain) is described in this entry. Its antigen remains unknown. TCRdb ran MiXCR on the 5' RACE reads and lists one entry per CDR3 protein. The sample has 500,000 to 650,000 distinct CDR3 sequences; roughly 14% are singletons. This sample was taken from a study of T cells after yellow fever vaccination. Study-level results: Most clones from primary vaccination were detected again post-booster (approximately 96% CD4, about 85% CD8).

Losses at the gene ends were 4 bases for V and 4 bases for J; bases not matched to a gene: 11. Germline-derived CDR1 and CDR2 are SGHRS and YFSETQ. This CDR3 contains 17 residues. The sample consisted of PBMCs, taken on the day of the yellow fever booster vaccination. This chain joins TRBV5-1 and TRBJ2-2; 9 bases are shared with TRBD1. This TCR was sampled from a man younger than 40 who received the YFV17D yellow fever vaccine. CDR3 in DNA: TGCGCCAGCAGCCGTCCCGGGACAGGGTTCAGCACCGGGGAGCTGTTTTTT. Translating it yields CASSRPGTGFSTGELFF.